This entry is about one T cell receptor (beta chain). The antigen it binds to is not known. It has no much larger one-base neighbor in the sample; base qualities were not kept. This sample stems from a study of vaccination and CD4 T cells after COVID-19 (dated 2022 in TCRdb). General notes on the study: In the convalescent cohort there were six males and four females, among whom were two Hispanic individuals, seven Caucasians, two Asians and one multiracial person. Participants got two doses of the Pfizer-BioNTech BNT162b2 vaccine (n=8) or two doses of the Moderna mRNA-1273 vaccine (n=2). Post-COVID blood samples were collected from convalescent patients a median of roughly 100 days after diagnosis, with a range of roughly 35 to 161 days. The time from the second vaccine dose to post-vaccine blood sampling had a median of roughly 72 days and ranged from roughly 12 to 250 days. For stimulating the cultures, overlapping spike peptide pools were used, derived from SARS-CoV-2 as well as from the common cold coronaviruses HCoV-NL63, HCoV-OC43 and HCoV-229E. In control cultures, a CEFX viral epitope pool was used as positive control, an HIV-1 Nef peptide pool was used as negative control, or no peptide was added. In around nine COVID-19 convalescent patients and several infection-naive healthy vaccine recipients, the spike-specific CD4+ TCR repertoire before mRNA vaccination was compared with the repertoire after mRNA vaccination.

This specimen's treatment or condition label, interpreted: 10-day PBMC culture with coronavirus spike peptide pools or control peptides (ViraFEST assay). The ViraFEST assay, used in the study, expanded antigen-specific T cells with peptide pools and then identified the expanded clonotypes through TCR sequencing. Negative nucleocapsid antibody tests before and after vaccination confirmed that the healthy vaccine recipients had no prior SARS-CoV-2 infection. Roughly 2 million PBMCs per well were cultured in IMDM with approximately 4.9% human AB serum and 9 to 10 IU/ml IL-2, plus 10 ug/ml peptide pools. Half of the culture medium was replaced with fresh IL-2-containing medium on days 3 and 7. After 10 days of culture, CD4+ T cells were isolated by negative selection with the EasySep CD4+ T cell isolation kit. Ficoll-Paque Plus gradient centrifugation was used to isolate PBMCs from whole blood, and the isolated PBMCs were then either used fresh or cryopreserved at -140C. In general, triplicate wells were set up for every culture condition.

Library method: PCR. At the Johns Hopkins FTIC core, DNA from the cultured CD4+ T cells underwent TCR sequencing with the Oncomine TCR Beta short-read assay. The QIAamp micro DNA kit was used to extract genomic DNA from the cultured CD4+ T cells. Oncomine TCR Beta libraries from cultured CD4+ T cells were pooled with unique dual indexes and sequenced on an Illumina iSeq 100. For the original study's pipeline: Non-productive sequences were removed, and CDR3s that did not start with C, did not end with F or W, or were shorter than 7 amino acids were discarded. The MANAFEST web application was used to identify antigen-specific clonotypes by comparing peptide-stimulated wells against reference wells and other culture wells. To be called positive, a clone needed an FDR below 0.05, an odds ratio above 5, and a productive frequency above 0.1% in at least two of three replicate wells. Cross-reactive clonotypes were defined as significantly expanded in both SARS-CoV-2 spike wells and at least one common cold coronavirus spike condition. Using R version 3.6.1, CDR3 homology was evaluated through Levenshtein distances (stringdist) along with unrooted phylogenetic trees (ape). TCRdb applied fastp at Q25 and MiXCR to the public reads, then kept only in-frame beta chains. Records with the same CDR3 protein are collapsed into one entry carrying the most frequent genes and DNA. The V and J calls shown here were made by TCRdb, not taken from the authors' results. The sample table shows 16,000 or so distinct CDR3 sequences, and roughly four fifths are seen once. The ten largest account for around 8.7% of the sample.

Trimming takes 3 bases from V and 8 bases from J, and the germline ends sit 7 bases apart. There are 12 amino acids in the CDR3, from cysteine to phenylalanine inclusive. Left in the record is the CDR3 DNA by itself, 36 bases read in frame from the first base. General conclusions and limits of the study: The number of convalescent patients in the study was relatively small, and the study did not examine early timepoints following natural infection. In convalescent patients, a median around 85% of post-vaccine SARS-CoV-2-reactive clones were detected only after vaccination, and vaccine-specific priming was suggested by this finding. The median number of SARS-CoV-2-reactive clonotypes rose from 20 to 25 after infection to about 40 after vaccination, but the change was not significant. Of the vaccine-specific clones in convalescent patients, 304 of 307, or nearly all, reacted only to SARS-CoV-2 spike and did not cross-react with common cold coronaviruses.

Here the sequenced sample was CD4+ T cells from blood, cultured in vitro, taken after SARS-CoV-2 vaccination. The rearranged segments are TRBV12-3 or TRBV12-4 and TRBJ2-2, with the D call perhaps TRBD1 or TRBD2, each one matching 5 bases. The sequence was collected from a human donor who received a COVID-19 vaccine. The DNA is as follows: TGTGCCAGCAGTTTTGGGACGGGGGAGCTGTTTTTT. The encoded protein is CASSFGTGELFF.